This TCR beta chain appears in the sequencing data of a study of cytomegalovirus exposure and HLA in healthy donors. It was with 60 Vbeta and 13 Jbeta primers that the PCR ran. Profiling relied on immunoSEQ multiplex PCR, and the TCRdb table lists in-frame clones only, not all of them. Of 150,000 to 200,000 clones listed, roughly 83% are singletons. Trimming stripped 7 bases from V and 2 bases from J, with 13 bases between. This CDR3 is built from 15 residues. Germline values: CDR1 SGDLS, CDR2 YYNGEE. Sequencing input: PBMCs. This TCR derives from a woman aged 45 to 65 in good health and CMV-seronegative. The chain is built from TRBV9 and TRBJ2-6; TRBD1 is a possible D gene (6 bases). The CDR3 reads CASSRQAAGANVLTF. The CDR3 region has the DNA TGTGCCAGCTCAAGACAGGCTGCTGGGGCCAACGTCCTGACTTTC.